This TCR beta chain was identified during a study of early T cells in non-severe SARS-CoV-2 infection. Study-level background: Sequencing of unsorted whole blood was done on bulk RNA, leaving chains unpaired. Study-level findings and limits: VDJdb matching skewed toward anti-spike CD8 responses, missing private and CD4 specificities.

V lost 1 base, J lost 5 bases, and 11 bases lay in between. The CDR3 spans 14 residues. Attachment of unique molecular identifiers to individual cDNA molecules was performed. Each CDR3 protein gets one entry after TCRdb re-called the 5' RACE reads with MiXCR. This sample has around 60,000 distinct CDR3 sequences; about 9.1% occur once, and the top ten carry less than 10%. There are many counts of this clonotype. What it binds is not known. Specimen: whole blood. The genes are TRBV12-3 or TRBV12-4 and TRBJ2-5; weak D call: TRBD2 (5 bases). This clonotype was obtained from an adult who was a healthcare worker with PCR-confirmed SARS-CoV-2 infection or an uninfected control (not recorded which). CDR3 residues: CASSLGSGVETQYF. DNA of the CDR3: TGTGCCAGCAGTTTAGGTTCCGGGGTGGAGACCCAGTACTTC.